Following are 9 T cell receptor beta chains from one sample sequenced in a study of blood T cells in healthy people across ages. With a J-beta primer mix and a sample-barcoded 5' primer, a second PCR ran about 6 to 11 cycles. Each CDR3 protein gets one entry after TCRdb re-called the 5' RACE reads with MiXCR. The data contain about 1,400,000 distinct CDR3 sequences, around 39% of them singletons. The sequenced sample consisted of blood. These receptors were collected from a woman aged 18-29 years in good health.

V and J are TRBV25-1 and TRBJ2-3; perhaps TRBD2 as D (5 bases). CDR3 length: 14 residues. Germline V gene data show CDR1 as MGHDK and CDR2 as SYGVNS. Trimming removed 3 bases at V and 4 bases at J, with 11 bases between. CDR3 amino acids: CASSDGSLADTQYF. Written as DNA, the CDR3 is TGTGCCAGCAGTGACGGGTCACTAGCAGATACGCAGTATTTT.

The V and J genes are TRBV20-1 and TRBJ2-5; TRBD1 matches at 9 bases. This CDR3 has 15 amino acids. Trimming took 6 bases from V and 3 from J; bases not matched to a gene: 11. Germline CDR1 reads DFQATT; CDR2 reads SNEGSKA (reference sequence). CDR3 nucleotides: TGCAGTGCCAACGGGGACAGGGCCCCCGAAGAGACCCAGTACTTC. This encodes CSANGDRAPEETQYF.

This chain links TRBV12-3 or TRBV12-4 with TRBJ2-5; 7 nucleotides line up with TRBD2. J lost 3 bases, V lost 10 bases, and 11 bases had no gene match. The CDR3 totals 14 residues. The CDR3 DNA is TGTGCCACGCAGAATCTTGGGGGGGAAGAGACCCAGTACTTC. Protein sequence: CATQNLGGEETQYF.

The chain combines TRBV5-8 with TRBJ1-2; D unclear. This CDR3 spans 15 amino acids. V lost 4 bases to trimming and J lost 0 bases, with 13 bases between them. CDR1 and CDR2 from the germline V gene are SGHTS and YDEGEE. CDR3 sequence reads: CASSLRNKANYGYTF. The CDR3 nucleotides are TGTGCCAGCAGCCTCCGGAACAAAGCTAACTATGGCTACACCTTC.

This clonotype was picked up a small number of times. J is TRBJ2-7 and V is TRBV6-5; TRBD2 aligns across 7 bases. Germline V lookup: CDR1 MNHEY, CDR2 SVGAGI. CDR3 length equals 12 residues. V was pared by 7 bases and J by 10 bases, with 10 bases of the junction left unmatched. CDR3 sequence: CASTERGQSQYF. The CDR3 DNA sequence: TGTGCCAGCACGGAGCGGGGCCAATCCCAGTACTTC.

The rearrangement uses TRBV11-1 and TRBJ2-1, with D perhaps matching TRBD1 (6 bases). CDR3 size: 14 residues. Germline CDR1 SGHAT, CDR2 FQDESV (reference sequence). V was trimmed by 5 bases and J by 9 bases, leaving 17 bases between them. Here the CDR3 reads CASSADRMMGEQFF. The CDR3 nucleotides are TGTGCCAGCAGCGCGGACAGAATGATGGGTGAGCAGTTCTTC.

The chain has TRBV6-5 and TRBJ2-7, with a possible D match to TRBD2 (5 bases). The V and J ends lost 5 bases and 0 bases respectively, with 11 bases between them. The germline V gene encodes CDR1 MNHEY and CDR2 SVGAGI. The CDR3 loop spans 14 amino acids. In DNA, the CDR3 is TGTGCCAGCAGTATTAGCGAGGGCTCCTACGAGCAGTACTTC. Protein sequence: CASSISEGSYEQYF.

This clonotype has just a few counts. The rearrangement uses TRBV14 and TRBJ2-3; no reliable D call. This CDR3 has 14 residues. Trimming took 1 base from V and 6 from J, leaving 11 bases between them. The germline gives CDR1 SGHDN, CDR2 FVKESK. The chain's CDR3 is CASSQGSLHDTQYF. For the CDR3, the DNA is TGTGCCAGCAGCCAAGGCTCCCTCCACGATACGCAGTATTTT.

As concerns this clonotype: At one end the junction does not follow the germline gene, possibly because of a read error. The V and J genes are TRBV2 and TRBJ2-1, with 7 bases matching TRBD2. This CDR3 contains 15 residues. Germline CDR1 SNHLY, CDR2 FYNNEI. The CDR3 sequence is CAGSPPSGDYNEQFF. The CDR3 DNA reads TGTGCCGGCAGCCCCCCCAGCGGGGATTACAATGAGCAGTTCTTC.